A selection of T cell receptor beta chains follows, all from one sample in a study of shared clonotypes between healthy human individuals. The table came from immunoSEQ multiplex PCR; TCRdb's copy has only in-frame clones and leaves some out. The sample shows roughly 850,000 clones, 96% of them seen only once. The specimen sequenced was naive CD8+ T cells sorted from blood. The receptors were gathered from a man aged 25-45 years in good health. The CDR3 runs from the conserved cysteine through the conserved F or W. D genes are given only for firm matches.

v_call	d_call	j_call	cdr3_nt	cdr3_aa
TRBV7-2	NA	TRBJ1-1	TGTGCCAGCAGGCCCGGATCCGGCTACGGGAACACTGAAGCTTTCTTT	CASRPGSGYGNTEAFF
TRBV29-1	TRBD1	TRBJ2-5	TGCAGCGTTGAAATGGTTCCGGACAGGGGGCTGGAGACCCAGTACTTC	CSVEMVPDRGLETQYF
TRBV27	NA	TRBJ1-2	TGTGCCAGCAGCCGAGGAGTGGTGAGCTATGGCTACACCTTC	CASSRGVVSYGYTF
TRBV25-1	NA	TRBJ2-2	TGTGCCAGCATGCAGGACCTCACCGGGGAACTGTTTTTT	CASMQDLTGELFF
TRBV29-1	TRBD1	TRBJ2-7	TGCAGCGTTGAGGACAGGGTTGGGCAGTACTTC	CSVEDRVGQYF
TRBV11-2	NA	TRBJ2-7	TGTGCCAGCAGCTTAGCAGGGAACTACGAGCAGTACTTC	CASSLAGNYEQYF
TRBV14	TRBD1	TRBJ1-1	TGTGCCAGCAGCACACGTTCCCGGGACAGGGACGAGAACACTGAAGCTTTCTTT	CASSTRSRDRDENTEAFF
TRBV7-9	NA	TRBJ2-1	TGTGCCAGCAGCGCCCAAATCTTC	CASSAQIF
TRBV5-1	NA	TRBJ2-2	TGCGCCAGCAGCTTGGCACAGGGTATACTCAGGGAGCTGTTTTTT	CASSLAQGILRELFF
TRBV5-3	TRBD1	TRBJ1-4	TGTGCCAGAAGCTTGTTTTTATACAGGGGGCATATGGGTAATGAAAAACTGTTTTTT	CARSLFLYRGHMGNEKLFF
TRBV6-5	NA	TRBJ2-1	TGTGCCAGCAGTCATAGACAGGTGGACGCTGAGCAGTTCTTC	CASSHRQVDAEQFF
TRBV5-5	NA	TRBJ2-7	TGTGCCAGCAGCCCCACAGGGCTCTGGGGATACGAGCAGTACTTC	CASSPTGLWGYEQYF
TRBV25-1	NA	TRBJ1-1	TGTGCCAGCGGACAGAGCACTGAAGCTTTCTTT	CASGQSTEAFF
TRBV27	TRBD1	TRBJ1-2	TGTGCCAGCAGTTTATCCAGGACAGGGGACGGCTACACCTTC	CASSLSRTGDGYTF